Listed below are T cell receptor beta chains from one sample, sequenced in a study of breast tumors, draining lymph nodes, adjacent tissues. TCRdb analysed the multiplex PCR reads with MiXCR anew, one entry per CDR3 protein. The sample has 150,000 or so distinct CDR3 sequences, around 33% seen once. What was sequenced was axillary lymph node tissue. The receptors were sampled from a female donor with breast cancer. Some clones in this sample may be carry-over from other donors' samples. Each CDR3 is given with its conserved first and last residue.

V gene,J gene,CDR3 protein
TRBV3-1,TRBJ2-1,CASSQVTGFSYNEQFF
TRBV5-1,TRBJ2-2,CASSQGGPNTGELFF
TRBV24-1,TRBJ1-5,CATRGGSNQPQHF
TRBV5-1,TRBJ1-1,CASSLRTESNTEAFF
TRBV7-9,TRBJ2-7,CASSLGEGSSYEQYF
TRBV6-4,TRBJ2-3,CASSAFFGTSTDTQYF
TRBV7-6,TRBJ2-7,CASSQLEAYEQYF
TRBV10-2,TRBJ1-2,CASSGGTKGYTF
TRBV18,TRBJ2-6,CASSHGISSGANVLTF
TRBV5-6,TRBJ2-2,CASSWPSGSLPGEPFF
TRBV4-1,TRBJ2-1,CASSQAGYLLAEQFF
TRBV14,TRBJ2-7,CASSDKMTSPPYEQYF
TRBV2,TRBJ2-5,CASSEFFRNRDRKTQYF
TRBV11-2,TRBJ2-1,CASSLGLAASYNEQFF
TRBV6-2/TRBV6-3,TRBJ2-2,CASSLSTGELFF
TRBV5-1,TRBJ2-5,CASSLEGTGEEAQYF
TRBV13,TRBJ2-7,CASSLPRGTSYEQYF
TRBV12-3/TRBV12-4,TRBJ1-2,CASSLVLHYGYTF
TRBV12-3/TRBV12-4,TRBJ2-1,CASIPPAGRSYNEQFF
TRBV27,TRBJ1-3,CASRLKAGFTGNTIYF
TRBV7-6,TRBJ2-7,CASSLVLSGDFYEQYF
TRBV11-1,TRBJ2-7,CASSLVGPSYEQYF
TRBV27,TRBJ1-5,CASRQTGGPQPQHF
TRBV7-2,TRBJ2-2,CASSRGTGELLF
TRBV12-3/TRBV12-4,TRBJ2-7,CASSSQVGRYEQYF
TRBV28,TRBJ2-5,CASSYPSNQETQYF
TRBV7-9,TRBJ2-7,CASSPGLAGGIYEQYF
TRBV3-1,TRBJ1-4,CASSQDRTDRGNEKLFF
TRBV28,TRBJ2-7,CASQWGGEQYF
TRBV20-1,TRBJ2-2,CSARDTLAGNVRELVF
TRBV19,TRBJ2-2,CASSTGRDFLNTGELSF
TRBV28,TRBJ2-5,CASSPSGLETQYF
TRBV5-4,TRBJ2-3,CASSPRGTAYNEQYF
TRBV7-2,TRBJ2-1,CASTNGGLLSYNEQFF
TRBV15,TRBJ2-2,CATSRETSGHGGELFF
TRBV6-5,TRBJ2-5,CASSHSYQGYQETQYF
TRBV7-9,TRBJ1-6,CASSLEQGRNSPLHF
TRBV9,TRBJ2-2,CASSVGARGSTGELFF
TRBV20-1,TRBJ1-1,CSASGTGGRGTEAFF
TRBV4-3,TRBJ1-6,CASSQDSTGVYSPLHF
TRBV10-3,TRBJ1-4,CAISEFRTGGGKGLFF
TRBV12-3/TRBV12-4,TRBJ2-3,CASSARVTDTQYF
TRBV6-2/TRBV6-3,TRBJ1-2,CASNLGGLYGYTF
TRBV20-1,TRBJ2-2,CCASSLEYGELFF
TRBV6-1,TRBJ1-3,CASSEGWDRSGNTIYF
TRBV7-9,TRBJ2-3,CASSLGRGSDTQYF
TRBV2,TRBJ2-3,CASKMTDLGGYTQYF
TRBV7-2,TRBJ1-4,CASSSRVNEKLLF
TRBV6-1,TRBJ2-7,CASTSAGTGVLYEQYF
TRBV24-1,TRBJ1-2,CATSDPPDSPNYGYTF
TRBV29-1,TRBJ2-7,CSVPRTGSTYEQYF